This T cell receptor beta chain comes out of a study of T cells in women clearing cervical HPV infection. Study-wide results and limits: TRBV6-7 abundance was lower in cases than controls (about 0.099% versus 0.16%).

All participants had a single incident cervical HPV16 infection, and prevalent HPV16 infections were excluded. A remark on this clone: Antigen: not known. The sequence runs out 3 residues before the end of the CDR3; the remainder is reconstructed from the germline J gene.

The germline V gene has CDR1 SEHNR and CDR2 FQNEAQ (reference sequence). Trimming stripped 5 bases from V and 2 bases from J, with 16 bases between. The CDR3 contains 15 residues. Average input was roughly 1,200 ng genomic DNA for immunoSEQ TCR beta CDR3 amplification. The assay was immunoSEQ multiplex PCR, and TCRdb's table has in-frame clones only and misses some. In total, the table holds about 35,000 clones. The sequence was collected from a woman aged 18-70 years with a cervical HPV16 infection that either progressed to CIN3+ or cleared (not recorded which). This rearrangement joins TRBV7-9 to TRBJ2-7; possibly TRBD2 for D (5 bases). Sequencing input: blood buffy coat. The sequenced CDR3 bases are TGTGCCAGCAGCCAAGACGGGGTACTAACCTACGAG. Translation: CASSQDGVLTYE. The CDR3 in full is CASSQDGVLTYEQYF.